This record covers a single T cell receptor (beta chain). These data are taken from a study of regulatory T cells in long-lasting Graves disease. Time point meaning: newly diagnosed GD, antithyroid drugs for less than 3 months. PBMC RNA served as the TCR library source. The EDTA tubes were filled with roughly 10 milliliters of drawn peripheral blood. The V and J ends lost 4 bases and 4 bases respectively, with 10 bases between them. This CDR3 region has 13 residues. Germline CDR1 is MGHDK and CDR2 is SYGVNS. Construction of the TCR beta libraries employed iRepertoire HTBI primers in conjunction with Arm-PCR of CDR3 regions. TCRdb re-called the multiplex PCR reads through MiXCR, storing one row per CDR3 protein. The sample contains 400,000 to 550,000 distinct CDR3 sequences, about 15% of which appear only once. This sample was shared with a second study, whose subject was T cells in Graves' hyperthyroidism and ophthalmopathy. That paper states: In the first-round RT-PCR of the TCR CDR3, the HTBI primer set was used. Separation of ophthalmopathy from stable hyperthyroidism was achieved by a 13 V-J model.

The source is a young woman with Graves disease. The rearrangement joins TRBV25-1 to TRBJ1-2; D gene unclear. The sample was peripheral blood mononuclear cells (PBMCs), taken at new diagnosis, from a patient treated with antithyroid drugs. CDR3 coding DNA: TGTGCCAGCAGTGTGGTTTTGTTCTATGGCTACACCTTC. Amino acids: CASSVVLFYGYTF.